The TCR beta chain described here comes from a study of cytomegalovirus exposure and HLA in healthy donors. Study-level results: Most TCR sequences were rare, but some public TCRs occurred in many donors. In a later analysis, about 17,000 TCR beta sequences were associated with HLA alleles at 0.05 false discovery rate. Association of a missense DCLRE1C variant with TCR beta V- and J-gene trimming was reported in a later analysis.

In its sample, this clone was seen once. What it recognizes is unknown. Vbeta (60) and Jbeta (13) primers were used in the PCR. The assay was immunoSEQ multiplex PCR, and TCRdb's table has in-frame clones only and misses some. The sample has 150,000 to 200,000 clones; around 86% are singletons. The CDR3 length is 13 residues. Looked up from germline, CDR1 is SEHNR and CDR2 is FQNEAQ (reference sequence). V dropped 1 base and J dropped 4 bases, with 8 bases sitting between them. The chain uses TRBV7-9 and TRBJ2-7; D ambiguous. Specimen: PBMCs. The sequence was obtained from a man in his fifties or sixties in good health and CMV-seropositive. This CDR3 is CASSLEEAYEQYF. For the CDR3, the DNA is TGTGCCAGCAGCTTAGAAGAGGCGTACGAGCAGTACTTC.